The 16 T cell receptor beta chains given below trace back to one sample, sequenced in a study of CD8+ T cells in alopecia areata. Extracted RNA was reverse transcribed, and the resulting cDNA served as sequencing template. Method: immunoSEQ multiplex PCR; TCRdb's copy keeps in-frame clones and lacks some. The table includes more than 150,000 clones, over 50% detected once. Sequenced material: CD4+ T cells sorted from blood, taken at week 0. These receptor sequences come from a human donor with alopecia areata.

This clone was picked up a small number of times. The gene calls are TRBV25-1 and TRBJ1-4; no clear D gene. CDR3 size: 13 residues. Germline V gene data show CDR1 as MGHDK and CDR2 as SYGVNS. V was cut by 2 bases and J by 5 bases, with 6 bases left in between. This CDR3 is CASSEPGNEKLFF. DNA for the CDR3: TGTGCCAGCAGTGAACCGGGAAATGAAAAACTGTTTTTT.

This chain uses TRBV14 with TRBJ1-2, with D unresolved. This CDR3 region has 14 residues. CDR1 and CDR2 from the germline V gene are SGHDN and FVKESK. Trimming shortened V by 0 bases and J by 6 bases, and 11 bases separated the two germline ends. CDR3 residues: CASSQEGRGHGYTF. In DNA form, the CDR3 reads TGTGCCAGCAGCCAAGAGGGCAGAGGGCATGGCTACACCTTC.

The sample holds a few counts of this clone. The V and J genes are TRBV6-5 and TRBJ1-5; no firm D call. Between the trimmed V and J ends, which lost 2 bases and 7 bases, there was a span of 15 bases. CDR1 and CDR2 (germline): MNHEY, SVGAGI. This CDR3 has 15 residues. CDR3 sequence (DNA): TGTGCCAGCAGTTACGTTACCAACCGGATGCAGCCCCAGCATTTT. Encoded protein: CASSYVTNRMQPQHF.

In this sample, this clone turned up a few times. V usage is TRBV30 and J usage is TRBJ1-5; 10 bases fit TRBD1. The CDR3 totals 17 residues. Germline loops: CDR1 GTSNPN, CDR2 SVGIG (reference sequence). Germline trimming cut 0 bases from V and 3 bases from J; bases unmatched to any gene: 8. The CDR3: CAWSVLGTGDINQPQHF. The CDR3 bases are TGTGCCTGGAGTGTACTAGGGACAGGGGACATCAATCAGCCCCAGCATTTT.

This clone was recorded a few times. The J gene is TRBJ1-4, the V gene TRBV7-9, with unresolved D. The CDR3 spans 15 residues. In germline, CDR1 is SEHNR, CDR2 FQNEAQ (reference sequence). The ends were cut back, 0 bases at V and 5 bases at J, with 10 bases in the middle. The CDR3 bases are TGTGCCAGCAGCTTAGCCGGTTCTGGGAATGAAAAACTGTTTTTT. It translates to CASSLAGSGNEKLFF.

The V call is TRBV4-1, the J call TRBJ1-4, with D perhaps matching TRBD1 (5 bases). The V gene lost 9 bases and the J gene lost 5 bases, with 19 bases spanning the gap. Germline values: CDR1 MGHRA, CDR2 YSYEKL. The CDR3 runs to 15 residues. The CDR3 DNA follows: TGCGCCAGTCAAAACCCGGGACGGAAGAATGAAAAACTGTTTTTT. Translating gives CASQNPGRKNEKLFF.

A few counts support this clone. This chain joins TRBV6-5 and TRBJ2-3, with TRBD2 matching 8 bases. Losses at the gene ends were 5 bases for V and 10 bases for J; bases not matched to a gene: 5. Looked up from germline, CDR1 is MNHEY and CDR2 is SVGAGI. The CDR3 sequence is 12 residues long. In DNA form, the CDR3 reads TGTGCCAGCAGTACGCGGGGGGCGGCGCAGTATTTT. The encoded protein is CASSTRGAAQYF.

The gene calls are TRBV10-3 and TRBJ1-2, with a weak D call TRBD1 (6 bases). Germline V gene data show CDR1 as ENHRY and CDR2 as SYGVKD. V was trimmed by 0 bases and J by 6 bases, leaving 11 bases between them. The CDR3 runs to 14 residues. CDR3: CAISESTGRDGYTF. The CDR3 DNA sequence: TGTGCCATCAGTGAGTCCACAGGGAGGGATGGCTACACCTTC.

This chain links TRBV10-3 with TRBJ2-5; 9 bases map to TRBD2. V trimming: 10 bases; J trimming: 2 bases; junction bases outside the gene matches: 8. The germline V gene encodes CDR1 ENHRY and CDR2 SYGVKD. This CDR3 contains 14 residues. CDR3 coding DNA: TGTGCCACCACTGTGCGGGGGGGACAAGAGACCCAGTACTTC. The encoded protein is CATTVRGGQETQYF.

This clone is a singleton in its sample. This chain links TRBV5-1 with TRBJ2-7; 7 positions agree with TRBD1. V shed 5 bases and J 5 bases; nucleotides not matched to a gene: 13. The CDR3 is 15 residues long. Germline V gene lookup returns CDR1 SGHRS and CDR2 YFSETQ. The CDR3 nucleotides are TGCGCCAGCAGTACCTCCGGGACAGTTGGGCACGAGCAGTACTTC. This translates into CASSTSGTVGHEQYF.

The genes are TRBV6-5 and TRBJ2-1; 10 positions match TRBD1. CDR1 and CDR2 (germline): MNHEY, SVGAGI. With 7 bases clipped from V and 5 bases from J, the junction kept 8 bases outside the gene matches. The CDR3 runs 15 residues. The CDR3 nucleotides read TGTGCCAGCACCTCGACAGGGGGCGGTAACAATGAGCAGTTCTTC. It yields the protein CASTSTGGGNNEQFF.

This clone was seen more than once but under ten times. The chain uses TRBV5-1 and TRBJ1-6; possible D gene TRBD1, 5 bases. Germline V CDR1 and CDR2: SGHRS, YFSETQ. The CDR3 extends over 13 amino acids. Trimming pared 4 bases from V and 8 bases from J, leaving 10 bases between. As DNA, the CDR3 is TGCGCCAGCAGCCTGCGCAGGGATTCACCCCTCCACTTT. Its protein is CASSLRRDSPLHF.

This clone is a singleton in its sample. V is TRBV30 and J is TRBJ1-1; TRBD1 is a possible D gene (5 bases). CDR1 and CDR2 (germline): GTSNPN, SVGIG (reference sequence). Trimming removed 7 bases from V and 0 bases from J, with 12 bases in between. The CDR3 is 13 amino acids. CDR3 coding DNA: TGTGCCTCGAAAGGGGCGGTGAACACTGAAGCTTTCTTT. Its protein product is CASKGAVNTEAFF.

This clone was recorded a few times. The V gene is TRBV18, the J gene TRBJ1-1; 9 bases fit TRBD1. V lost 2 bases, J lost 7 bases, and 8 bases stayed unmatched. The CDR3 totals 15 residues. The V gene's germline CDR1 is KGHSH and CDR2 LQKENI. CDR3 region: CASSPIDRGELEAFF. CDR3 nucleotides: TGTGCCAGCTCACCAATCGACAGGGGGGAGCTTGAAGCTTTCTTT.

The chain employs TRBV29-1 and TRBJ2-7; 11 bases fit TRBD1. This CDR3 has 14 amino acids. Germline V gives CDR1 SQVTM, CDR2 ANQGSEA. J lost 7 bases, V lost 6 bases, and 11 bases had no gene match. CDR3 region: CSVSAGTGGGEQYF. Here the CDR3 DNA reads TGCAGCGTGTCGGCTGGGACAGGGGGTGGAGAGCAGTACTTC.

This clone appeared a few times. V and J are TRBV7-7 and TRBJ2-5; D is perhaps TRBD1 (5 bases). V lost 4 bases and J 4 bases, leaving 25 bases between the germline ends. This CDR3 comprises 18 residues. Looked up from germline, CDR1 is SSHAT and CDR2 is FNYEAQ (reference sequence). The CDR3 DNA sequence: TGTGCCAGCAGCTCGGAGATGGGTGCAGGGTTCGCAGGAGAGACCCAGTACTTC. Protein product: CASSSEMGAGFAGETQYF.